This T cell receptor (beta chain) was sequenced in a study of T-cell memory formation after mild COVID-19. Germline loops: CDR1 LGHDT, CDR2 YNNKEL (reference sequence). The CDR3 spans 15 residues. The V end lost 4 bases, the J end lost 0 bases, and 10 bases lay between the germline ends. A single record per CDR3 protein comes from TCRdb applying MiXCR to the 5' RACE reads. The data hold about 290,000 distinct CDR3 sequences, with roughly 18% observed a single time. This clonotype was detected once. The TCR sequence derives from a man aged 18-30 years who had mild COVID-19 (a few samples of this study predate the infection). Cell type and time point are not known. V and J are TRBV3-1 and TRBJ1-3, with D unclear. The source material was PBMCs or a T cell subset sorted from them (not recorded which). The CDR3 DNA follows: TGTGCCAGCAGCCTTTTCGGATACTCTGGAAACACCATATATTTT. It encodes CASSLFGYSGNTIYF.